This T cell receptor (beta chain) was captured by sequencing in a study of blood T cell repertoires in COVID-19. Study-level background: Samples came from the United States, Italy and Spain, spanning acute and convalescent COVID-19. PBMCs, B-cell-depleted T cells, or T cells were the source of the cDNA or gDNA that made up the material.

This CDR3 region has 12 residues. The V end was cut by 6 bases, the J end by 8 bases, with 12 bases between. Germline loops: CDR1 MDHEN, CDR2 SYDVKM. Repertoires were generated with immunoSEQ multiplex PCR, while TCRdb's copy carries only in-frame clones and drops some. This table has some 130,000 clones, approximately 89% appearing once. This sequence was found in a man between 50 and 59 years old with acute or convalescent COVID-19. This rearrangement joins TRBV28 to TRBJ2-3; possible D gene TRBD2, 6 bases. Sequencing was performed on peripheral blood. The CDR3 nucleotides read TGTGCCAGCAGCCCGGGACTCGCTACGCAGTATTTT. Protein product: CASSPGLATQYF.